This T cell receptor beta chain was documented in a study of T cell repertoires in cytomegalovirus infection. Study as a whole: HLA-B-restricted CMV epitopes that are well studied were used alongside recently identified HLA-C-restricted ones.

A note on this clonotype: Its target is unknown.

The germline V gene has CDR1 DFQATT and CDR2 SNEGSKA (reference sequence). V lost 0 bases and J lost 2; bases outside the gene matches: 8. CDR3 size: 16 residues. From the reads, TCRdb called clonotypes with MiXCR, one entry per CDR3 protein. The data contain about 830,000 distinct CDR3 sequences, approximately 29% of them seen just once; the ten biggest clones take up 9.5% to 15%. This material consisted of cultured CD8+ T cells from PBMCs, taken from culture after CMV antigen stimulation. The TCR comes from a human donor in good health (CMV status not recorded). Some clones in this sample may be carry-over from other donors' samples. V is TRBV20-1 and J is TRBJ2-5, with 8 bases fitting TRBD1. CDR3 sequence reads: CSARDYGGTGQETQYF. CDR3 sequence (DNA): TGCAGTGCTAGAGATTACGGCGGGACAGGACAAGAGACCCAGTACTTC.